The 20 T cell receptor beta chains reported below all come from one sample, sequenced in a study of shared clonotypes between healthy human individuals. CD45RO negativity and positive selection for CCR7 defined naive CD8 cells, a population that excluded terminally differentiated effector memory CD45RA+ cells. This table comes from immunoSEQ multiplex PCR, and its TCRdb copy is limited to in-frame clones, with some not included. The repertoire holds about 600,000 clones, with roughly 95% as singletons. The sequenced sample consisted of naive CD8+ T cells sorted from blood. These receptors were taken from a woman aged 25-40 years in good health.

The genes are TRBV7-9 and TRBJ2-7, with D uncertain. The V end lost 6 bases, the J end lost 2 bases, and 8 bases lay between the germline ends. CDR1 is SEHNR and CDR2 is FQNEAQ in the germline V gene (reference sequence). CDR3 length: 12 amino acids. CDR3 protein: CASSVGAYEQYF. CDR3 DNA sequence: TGTGCCAGCAGTGTTGGGGCCTACGAGCAGTACTTC. The full variable domain, its missing parts supplied by reference TRBV7-9 and TRBJ2-7, is DTGVSQNPRHKITKRGQNVTFRCDPISEHNRLYWYRQTLGQGPEFLTYFQNEAQLEKSRLLSDRFSAERPKGSFSTLEIQRTEQGDSAMYLCASSVGAYEQYFGPGTRLTVT.

The chain is built from TRBV28 and TRBJ2-5, with 8 bases identical to TRBD2. The CDR3 consists of 13 residues. Germline V gene sequence: CDR1 MDHEN, CDR2 SYDVKM. Trimming cost V 6 bases and J 6 bases; bases outside gene matches: 6. DNA of the CDR3: TGTGCCAGCAGCCCGGGGGGGTGGCAGACCCAGTACTTC. Its protein is CASSPGGWQTQYF. The full variable domain, completed using reference TRBV28 and TRBJ2-5, is DVKVTQSSRYLVKRTGEKVFLECVQDMDHENMFWYRQDPGLGLRLIYFSYDVKMKEKGDIPEGYSVSREKKERFSLILESASTNQTSMYLCASSPGGWQTQYFGPGTRLLVL.

The rearrangement uses TRBV28 and TRBJ1-1, with D possibly matching TRBD1 (5 bases). Per germline, CDR1 MDHEN and CDR2 SYDVKM. With 7 bases removed from V and 5 bases from J, the gap between germline ends came to 14 bases. The CDR3 contains 13 residues. The CDR3, as DNA: TGTGCCAGCAACTGGGACGGCAGGACTGAAGCTTTCTTT. Amino acids: CASNWDGRTEAFF.

This chain connects TRBV4-1 to TRBJ1-4, with unresolved D. The CDR3 sequence is 14 residues long. The germline V gene has CDR1 MGHRA and CDR2 YSYEKL. V lost 3 bases and J 8 bases, leaving 13 bases between the germline ends. DNA of the CDR3: TGCGCCAGCAGCCAGGTCGAACGGGGAGAAAAACTGTTTTTT. It translates to CASSQVERGEKLFF.

Concerning this clone: In the same sample, other DNA sequences code for this CDR3. V and J are TRBV28 and TRBJ2-7, with 8 bases lining up with TRBD1. The CDR3 consists of 14 residues. Unmatched junction bases numbered 4, after V lost 2 bases and J lost 4 bases. Germline V gene lookup returns CDR1 MDHEN and CDR2 SYDVKM. The CDR3 DNA sequence: TGTGCCAGCAGTTTAGGACAGGGTTTGTACGAGCAGTACTTC. Protein sequence: CASSLGQGLYEQYF.

A remark on this clone: Other DNA sequences in the sample encode the same CDR3. V is TRBV27 and J is TRBJ1-2; no definite D call. The CDR3 runs 14 residues. Trimming stripped 0 bases from V and 2 bases from J, with 7 bases between. Germline-derived CDR1 and CDR2 are MNHEY and SMNVEV (reference sequence). CDR3 amino acids: CASSLSAGNYGYTF. The DNA for the CDR3 is TGTGCCAGCAGTTTATCTGCGGGAAACTATGGCTACACCTTC.

V is TRBV6-4 and J is TRBJ2-1, with 7 bases matching TRBD2. From germline, CDR1 is MRHNA and CDR2 SNTAGT. The CDR3 is 16 amino acids. The J segment lost 4 bases and the V segment lost 3 bases, leaving 9 bases of the junction unmatched. The CDR3 loop reads CASSEPAGNSYNEQFF. CDR3 DNA: TGTGCCAGCAGTGAGCCAGCGGGAAATAGTTACAATGAGCAGTTCTTC.

The rearrangement joins TRBV5-6 to TRBJ2-7; D may be TRBD1 (6 bases). The germline V gene encodes CDR1 SGHDT and CDR2 YYEEEE. This CDR3 contains 17 residues. V gave up 2 bases and J gave up 3 bases, with 21 bases separating them. CDR3 protein: CASSFGAAGTSDYEQYF. The CDR3 DNA sequence: TGTGCCAGCAGCTTCGGGGCCGCCGGGACATCTGACTACGAGCAGTACTTC.

This clone occurred once. V usage is TRBV7-9 and J usage is TRBJ2-3; TRBD1 is a possible D gene (5 bases). From germline, CDR1 is SEHNR and CDR2 FQNEAQ (reference sequence). The CDR3 length is 14 residues. The V end lost 1 base, the J end lost 2 bases, and 7 bases lay between the germline ends. The DNA of the CDR3 is TGTGCCAGCAGCTTAGACAGGACCACAGATACGCAGTATTTT. Residues: CASSLDRTTDTQYF.

The chain is built from TRBV2 and TRBJ2-7, with 8 nucleotides matching TRBD2. CDR3 length equals 16 residues. Germline CDR1 reads SNHLY; CDR2 reads FYNNEI. The J segment lost 1 base and the V segment lost 5 bases, leaving 10 bases of the junction unmatched. The DNA of the CDR3 is TGTGCCAGCAGTAGGTCCGGGAGGGAGATATCCTACGAGCAGTACTTC. This translates into CASSRSGREISYEQYF.

The chain couples TRBV15 to TRBJ2-3; D remains unclear. V lost 3 bases and J 4 bases, leaving 11 bases between the germline ends. The CDR3 consists of 14 residues. Per germline, CDR1 LNHNV and CDR2 YYDKDF (reference sequence). CDR3: CATSSLSGADTQYF. The CDR3 nucleotides are TGTGCCACCAGCAGTTTGTCGGGCGCAGATACGCAGTATTTT.

This clone was observed a single time. The J gene is TRBJ2-1, the V gene TRBV19; D uncertain. V was clipped by 5 bases and J by 3 bases, with 14 bases between them. There are 15 residues in the CDR3. Germline CDR1 is LNHDA and CDR2 is SQIVND (reference sequence). The chain's CDR3 is CASSPWTVFYNEQFF. The CDR3 DNA sequence: TGTGCCAGTAGTCCTTGGACGGTATTCTACAATGAGCAGTTCTTC.

Only one count was recorded for this clone. V gene TRBV6-5 combines with J gene TRBJ2-7, with a tentative D call TRBD2 (6 bases). This CDR3 has 14 residues. CDR1 and CDR2 (germline): MNHEY, SVGAGI. V lost 2 bases and J 5 bases, leaving 13 bases between the germline ends. The CDR3 protein is CASSYGGVPNEQYF. The CDR3, as DNA: TGTGCCAGCAGTTACGGAGGGGTCCCCAACGAGCAGTACTTC.

The chain uses TRBV2 and TRBJ1-2; D is uncertain. The V and J ends lost 6 bases and 5 bases respectively, with 34 bases between them. Germline V gene data show CDR1 as SNHLY and CDR2 as FYNNEI. The CDR3 runs 20 residues. The CDR3 DNA reads TGTGCCAGCAGCGACCCAGACTTGAGAGTGGTCAATCCCTCTAGGTATGGCTACACCTTC. Encoded protein: CASSDPDLRVVNPSRYGYTF.

The rearrangement links TRBV28 to TRBJ1-5; 7 positions agree with TRBD1. This CDR3 has 16 residues. The germline CDR1 and CDR2 sequences are MDHEN and SYDVKM. The V and J ends lost 6 bases and 1 base, in that order; junction bases with no gene match: 9. The CDR3 DNA sequence: TGTGCCAGCAGACAGGGGATTCGGGTAAGCAATCAGCCCCAGCATTTT. Amino acid sequence: CASRQGIRVSNQPQHF. Full variable domain (remainder filled in from reference TRBV28 and TRBJ1-5): DVKVTQSSRYLVKRTGEKVFLECVQDMDHENMFWYRQDPGLGLRLIYFSYDVKMKEKGDIPEGYSVSREKKERFSLILESASTNQTSMYLCASRQGIRVSNQPQHFGDGTRLSIL.

The genes are TRBV7-8 and TRBJ2-5; D unresolved. The end of the DNA fits TRBJ2-7 better, so the J call may be wrong. The CDR3 consists of 12 residues. Germline loops: CDR1 SGHVS, CDR2 FQNEAQ. The CDR3 reads CASSLTRYEQYF. CDR3 in DNA: TGTGCCAGCAGCTTGACACGCTACGAGCAGTACTTC.

The chain has TRBV5-1 and TRBJ2-7; D gene uncertain. Germline V gene data show CDR1 as SGHRS and CDR2 as YFSETQ. This CDR3 is built from 15 residues. V was clipped by 0 bases and J by 0 bases, with 10 bases between them. CDR3 in amino acids: CASSLERAPSYEQYF. The CDR3 DNA sequence: TGCGCCAGCAGCTTGGAACGGGCTCCCTCCTACGAGCAGTACTTC.

This chain links TRBV27 with TRBJ2-7; 7 nucleotides line up with TRBD1. The trim removed 4 bases at V and 6 bases at J, leaving 12 bases unmatched. Germline CDR1 reads MNHEY; CDR2 reads SMNVEV (reference sequence). This CDR3 is 15 amino acids long. CDR3 bases: TGTGCCAGCAGTTCCCTCGGGACAGACGTATCCGAGCAGTACTTC. This sequence encodes CASSSLGTDVSEQYF.

The rearrangement uses TRBV9 and TRBJ1-4; TRBD1 agrees at 10 bases. Germline-derived CDR1 and CDR2 are SGDLS and YYNGEE. With V trimmed by 3 bases and J by 6 bases, 5 bases remained unmatched. The CDR3 has 15 residues. The CDR3 DNA reads TGTGCCAGCAGCGCCCCGGGACAGGGGTATGAAAAACTGTTTTTT. This codes for CASSAPGQGYEKLFF. Using reference TRBV9 and TRBJ1-4 for the parts outside the CDR3, the full variable domain is DSGVTQTPKHLITATGQRVTLRCSPRSGDLSVYWYQQSLDQGLQFLIQYYNGEERAKGNILERFSAQQFPDLHSELNLSSLELGDSALYFCASSAPGQGYEKLFFGSGTQLSVL.

V gene TRBV7-8 combines with J gene TRBJ2-2, with TRBD1 matching 11 bases. This CDR3 comprises 19 residues. From germline, CDR1 is SGHVS and CDR2 FQNEAQ. Trimming at V came to 2 bases and at J to 4 bases, leaving 12 bases not matched to a gene. The CDR3 DNA follows: TGTGCCAGCAGCTTATCTCCATGGGACAGGGGGTCAGTCACCGGGGAGCTGTTTTTT. This translates into CASSLSPWDRGSVTGELFF.